This T cell receptor (beta chain) was captured by sequencing in a study of T cell changes during pregnancy in multiple sclerosis. The repertoire was sequenced with immunoSEQ multiplex PCR; TCRdb's copy has only in-frame clones and lacks some. The sample includes roughly 40,000 clones, 85% to 95% of them seen just once. Germline CDR1 and CDR2: SGHDT and YYEEEE. V lost 4 bases and J lost 3; bases outside the gene matches: 5. This CDR3 spans 15 amino acids. The TCR was taken from a female donor with multiple sclerosis, enrolled in a pregnancy study. V gene TRBV5-6 combines with J gene TRBJ2-1; TRBD1 matches at 9 bases. Sequenced material: peripheral blood, taken before pregnancy. This chain's CDR3 is CASSQWDRDYNEQFF. The CDR3 nucleotides are TGTGCCAGCAGCCAATGGGACAGGGACTACAATGAGCAGTTCTTC.